This entry lists 29 T cell receptor beta chains sequenced from one sample in a study of blood T cell repertoires in COVID-19. Clones were sequenced by immunoSEQ multiplex PCR, and TCRdb holds only the in-frame ones, with some missing. The table records around 180,000 clones, approximately 78% of them present only once. Sequencing input: peripheral blood. Every receptor here comes from an elderly woman with COVID-19, enrolled during active disease.

The J gene is TRBJ2-1, the V gene TRBV9; 9 bases map to TRBD1. CDR3 size: 16 residues. Per the germline V gene, CDR1 is SGDLS and CDR2 is YYNGEE. Trimming cost V 1 base and J 8 bases; bases outside gene matches: 10. CDR3 sequence (DNA): TGTGCCAGCAGCGTAAGGGGGACAGGGTCTAGACATGAGCAGTTCTTC. Amino acids: CASSVRGTGSRHEQFF.

The V call is TRBV28, the J call TRBJ2-5; D may be TRBD2 (6 bases). The CDR3 sequence is 14 residues long. Germline V gene data show CDR1 as MDHEN and CDR2 as SYDVKM. The germline V and J ends were trimmed by 2 bases and 5 bases, with 12 bases remaining between them. In DNA form, the CDR3 reads TGTGCCAGCAGTTTAGGCGGGATTCAGGAGACCCAGTACTTC. Protein: CASSLGGIQETQYF.

This clone was observed once. The chain has TRBV6-2 or TRBV6-3 and TRBJ2-1; 8 bases are shared with TRBD2. Germline-derived CDR1 and CDR2 are MNHEY and SVGEGT. The junction had 10 bases not matched to a gene; V was cut back by 1 base and J by 2 bases. This CDR3 is built from 18 residues. The CDR3 region is CASSYFPPRGAPYNEQFF. CDR3 sequence (DNA): TGTGCCAGCAGTTACTTCCCACCGCGGGGGGCGCCCTACAATGAGCAGTTCTTC.

The chain combines TRBV7-8 with TRBJ1-4, with TRBD1 as a possible D gene (6 bases). There are 15 residues in the CDR3. Trimming took off 2 bases at V and 1 base at J, with 8 bases between the two ends. The germline CDR1 and CDR2 sequences are SGHVS and FQNEAQ. CDR3 sequence reads: CASSLLQGTNEKLFF. DNA for the CDR3: TGTGCCAGCAGCTTATTACAGGGAACTAATGAAAAACTGTTTTTT. The variable domain in full, with the rest retrieved from reference TRBV7-8 and TRBJ1-4, is GAGVSQSPRYKVAKRGQDVALRCDPISGHVSLFWYQQALGQGPEFLTYFQNEAQLDKSGLPSDRFFAERPEGSVSTLKIQRTQQEDSAVYLCASSLLQGTNEKLFFGSGTQLSVL.

V is TRBV9 and J is TRBJ2-5; possible D gene TRBD2, 5 bases. The germline gives CDR1 SGDLS, CDR2 YYNGEE. V dropped 0 bases and J dropped 2 bases, with 17 bases sitting between them. This CDR3 is built from 17 residues. DNA for the CDR3: TGTGCCAGCAGCGTAGGGGGAACGGTTTCGGGGCAAGAGACCCAGTACTTC. Its protein is CASSVGGTVSGQETQYF.

This chain uses TRBV7-2 with TRBJ2-1; D is ambiguous. Trimming pared 1 base from V and 0 bases from J, leaving 10 bases between. The CDR3 runs 16 residues. Looked up from germline, CDR1 is SGHTA and CDR2 is FQGNSA. The CDR3 is CASSLDGGSSYNEQFF. In DNA form, the CDR3 reads TGTGCCAGCAGCTTAGACGGCGGAAGCTCCTACAATGAGCAGTTCTTC.

In this sample, this clone turned up once. This sequence joins TRBV18 and TRBJ2-1, with 10 positions matching TRBD2. CDR1 and CDR2 (germline): KGHSH, LQKENI. This CDR3 is 15 amino acids long. V was pared by 3 bases and J by 6 bases, with 5 bases of the junction left unmatched. The CDR3 bases are TGTGCCAGCTCACCTCGACTAGCGGGCCTCAATGAGCAGTTCTTC. Translated: CASSPRLAGLNEQFF.

This chain links TRBV4-1 with TRBJ2-5; 8 nucleotides match TRBD2. Germline loops: CDR1 MGHRA, CDR2 YSYEKL. The CDR3 is 16 residues long. V was pared by 0 bases and J by 5 bases, with 8 bases of the junction left unmatched. The CDR3 protein is CASSQDREAGVETQYF. The CDR3 DNA reads TGCGCCAGCAGCCAAGATCGGGAAGCGGGAGTGGAGACCCAGTACTTC.

The chain employs TRBV4-2 and TRBJ2-7; D is perhaps TRBD2 (5 bases). V lost 1 base and J lost 1, with 8 bases in between. The CDR3 is made up of 14 amino acids. CDR1 and CDR2 (germline): LGHNA, YNFKEQ. This CDR3 reads CASSQASRSYEQYF. In DNA, the CDR3 is TGTGCCAGCAGCCAAGCTAGCCGATCCTACGAGCAGTACTTC.

The chain couples TRBV14 to TRBJ2-3, with 7 bases identical to TRBD2. Per the germline V gene, CDR1 is SGHDN and CDR2 is FVKESK. This CDR3 region has 14 residues. The trim removed 4 bases at V and 5 bases at J, leaving 6 bases unmatched. The CDR3 loop is CASSLGTTGDTQYF. The CDR3 DNA is TGTGCCAGCAGCCTAGGGACTACGGGAGATACGCAGTATTTT.

The chain has TRBV6-5 and TRBJ2-7; possible D gene TRBD2, 5 bases. Trimming shortened V by 6 bases and J by 1 base, and 16 bases separated the two germline ends. Germline values: CDR1 MNHEY, CDR2 SVGAGI. This CDR3 contains 15 residues. CDR3 sequence: CASRTSGFLSYEQYF. DNA of the CDR3: TGTGCCAGCAGGACCTCGGGATTCCTTTCCTACGAGCAGTACTTC.

The chain carries TRBV7-2 and TRBJ1-1; 7 positions match TRBD1. This CDR3 has 15 amino acids. V shed 5 bases, J shed 7 bases, and the junction held 13 bases outside the gene matches. Germline assignment: CDR1 SGHTA and CDR2 FQGNSA. CDR3: CASSPGLIGGLEAFF. CDR3 DNA: TGTGCCAGCAGCCCCGGCTTGATAGGGGGCCTTGAAGCTTTCTTT.

This chain uses TRBV18 with TRBJ2-3, with 10 bases that match TRBD2. J was trimmed by 0 bases and V by 1 base; bases with no gene match: 4. Germline V gives CDR1 KGHSH, CDR2 LQKENI. The length of the CDR3 is 17 residues. The CDR3 reads CASSPRGLAESTDTQYF. CDR3 bases: TGTGCCAGCTCACCACGCGGACTAGCGGAAAGCACAGATACGCAGTATTTT. Based on the CDR3 plus reference TRBV18 and TRBJ2-3, the full variable domain is NAGVMQNPRHLVRRRGQEARLRCSPMKGHSHVYWYRQLPEEGLKFMVYLQKENIIDESGMPKERFSAEFPKEGPSILRIQQVVRGDSAAYFCASSPRGLAESTDTQYFGPGTRLTVL.

DNA for the CDR3: TGTGCCAGTAGTATGTCGGCAGGGTTTGGCTACACCTTC. This translates into CASSMSAGFGYTF. V and J are TRBV19 and TRBJ1-2, with a weak D call TRBD1 (5 bases). This CDR3 is built from 13 residues. Germline V lookup: CDR1 LNHDA, CDR2 SQIVND (reference sequence). With 3 bases removed from V and 7 bases from J, the gap between germline ends came to 12 bases.

This chain uses TRBV30 with TRBJ1-1; D unclear. V dropped 0 bases and J dropped 2 bases, with 7 bases sitting between them. The germline gives CDR1 GTSNPN, CDR2 SVGIG (reference sequence). The CDR3 contains 13 residues. CDR3: CAWSVNQNTEAFF. The CDR3 DNA reads as TGTGCCTGGAGTGTAAATCAAAACACTGAAGCTTTCTTT.

The chain combines TRBV7-2 with TRBJ2-3; 10 bases are shared with TRBD2. There are 16 residues in the CDR3. V gave up 4 bases and J gave up 1 base; unmatched junction bases: 5. The germline V gene encodes CDR1 SGHTA and CDR2 FQGNSA. CDR3 region: CASSSRSGGGTDTQYF. In DNA, the CDR3 is TGTGCCAGCAGCTCACGAAGCGGGGGGGGCACAGATACGCAGTATTTT.

This clone was found a few times. J is TRBJ2-7 and V is TRBV6-1; TRBD2 matches 10 bases. CDR1 is MNHNS, CDR2 SASEGT, per germline. The CDR3 runs to 17 residues. The J segment lost 4 bases and the V segment lost 1 base, leaving 10 bases of the junction unmatched. The CDR3 spells CASSEVPSGRGGYEQYF. CDR3 in DNA: TGTGCCAGCAGTGAAGTCCCCAGCGGGAGGGGGGGATACGAGCAGTACTTC.

The chain joins TRBV30 to TRBJ1-3; 7 nucleotides line up with TRBD1. J was trimmed by 3 bases and V by 5 bases; bases with no gene match: 4. This CDR3 contains 13 residues. The germline gives CDR1 GTSNPN, CDR2 SVGIG (reference sequence). The CDR3 DNA reads TGTGCCTGGGTGACAGGGTATGGAAACACCATATATTTT. Protein: CAWVTGYGNTIYF.

V is TRBV19 and J is TRBJ1-4; TRBD1 is a possible D gene (5 bases). The CDR3 contains 15 residues. Per the germline V gene, CDR1 is LNHDA and CDR2 is SQIVND (reference sequence). The germline V and J ends were trimmed by 5 bases and 2 bases, with 12 bases remaining between them. Here the CDR3 reads CASSRTRPTNEKLFF. The CDR3 coding sequence is TGTGCCAGTAGTCGGACACGCCCCACTAATGAAAAACTGTTTTTT.

The chain joins TRBV28 to TRBJ2-7; D is unresolved. The ends were cut back, 6 bases at V and 6 bases at J, with 9 bases in the middle. Looked up from germline, CDR1 is MDHEN and CDR2 is SYDVKM. The CDR3 is 11 residues long. The CDR3 DNA sequence: TGTGCCAGCAGACTCGGAGCCGAGCAGTACTTC. Encoded protein: CASRLGAEQYF.

This chain joins TRBV2 and TRBJ1-1; no reliable D call. This CDR3 has 13 amino acids. Germline assignment: CDR1 SNHLY and CDR2 FYNNEI. Trimming removed 7 bases from V and 3 bases from J, with 12 bases in between. The CDR3 nucleotides read TGTGCCAGCATGTCGGGGTGGGACACTGAAGCTTTCTTT. This encodes CASMSGWDTEAFF.

Only one count was recorded for this clone. The CDR3 DNA reads as TGTGCCAGTAGTATTAATTCCTTATACACCGGGGAGCTGTTTTTT. Encoded protein: CASSINSLYTGELFF. The V gene is TRBV19, the J gene TRBJ2-2; no clear D gene. V gave up 3 bases and J gave up 3 bases, with 11 bases separating them. The CDR3 length is 15 residues. CDR1 and CDR2 (germline): LNHDA, SQIVND (reference sequence).

This chain connects TRBV5-1 to TRBJ2-3; TRBD2 matches at 7 bases. This CDR3 has 14 residues. With V trimmed by 5 bases and J by 3 bases, 6 bases remained unmatched. Germline V gene sequence: CDR1 SGHRS, CDR2 YFSETQ. The CDR3 is CASRRGSGTDTQYF. In DNA form, the CDR3 reads TGCGCCAGCAGGCGCGGGAGTGGTACAGATACGCAGTATTTT. Combining the CDR3 with reference TRBV5-1 and TRBJ2-3 gives the whole variable domain KAGVTQTPRYLIKTRGQQVTLSCSPISGHRSVSWYQQTPGQGLQFLFEYFSETQRNKGNFPGRFSGRQFSNSRSEMNVSTLELGDSALYLCASRRGSGTDTQYFGPGTRLTVL.

The chain combines TRBV24-1 with TRBJ2-5; 7 bases match TRBD1. Germline V gene data show CDR1 as KGHDR and CDR2 as SFDVKD. The CDR3 is 14 residues long. Losses at the gene ends were 7 bases for V and 5 bases for J; bases not matched to a gene: 9. In DNA form, the CDR3 reads TGTGCCACCAGGGAGACAGGGTCAGGGGAGACCCAGTACTTC. Its protein is CATRETGSGETQYF.

The chain combines TRBV7-8 with TRBJ2-5; D might be TRBD1 (6 bases). CDR3 length: 16 amino acids. V was cut by 1 base and J by 1 base, with 13 bases left in between. CDR1 and CDR2 (germline): SGHVS, FQNEAQ. The CDR3 region has the DNA TGTGCCAGCAGCTTAGTCCAGGGCAGGGGCCAAGAGACCCAGTACTTC. It codes for CASSLVQGRGQETQYF.

For this clone: Distinct nucleotide sequences in the sample also encode this CDR3. CDR3 sequence: CASSPPGGETQYF. CDR3 nucleotide sequence: TGTGCCAGCTCACCTCCAGGGGGCGAGACCCAGTACTTC. This chain uses TRBV18 with TRBJ2-5; 8 bases are a match to TRBD1. Trimming cost V 3 bases and J 5 bases; bases outside gene matches: 2. Germline lookup yields CDR1 KGHSH and CDR2 LQKENI. CDR3 length equals 13 residues.

The chain links TRBV1 to TRBJ2-2; the DNA was not used to check the table's D call, TRBD2. TRBV1 is given as a pseudogene. The CDR3 is 16 residues long. The DNA for the CDR3 is TGCACCAGCAGCCCTTTAGCGGGAGGGCCCCCCGGGGAGCTGTTTTTT. The encoded protein is CTSSPLAGGPPGELFF.

The chain couples TRBV6-4 to TRBJ2-2; 7 bases agree with TRBD1. Germline V gene data show CDR1 as MRHNA and CDR2 as SNTAGT. With V trimmed by 8 bases and J by 2 bases, 8 bases remained unmatched. The CDR3 consists of 15 residues. DNA of the CDR3: TGTGCCAGCCGCACAGGGGTTGGTAACACCGGGGAGCTGTTTTTT. Protein product: CASRTGVGNTGELFF.

The rearrangement uses TRBV5-1 and TRBJ2-3; 7 bases match TRBD1. Germline trimming cut 4 bases from V and 2 bases from J; bases unmatched to any gene: 7. This CDR3 has 15 residues. Germline-derived CDR1 and CDR2 are SGHRS and YFSETQ. The CDR3 sequence: CASSLPGGITDTQYF. DNA for the CDR3: TGCGCCAGCAGCCTCCCAGGGGGAATCACAGATACGCAGTATTTT. The full variable domain, rest sourced from reference TRBV5-1 and TRBJ2-3, is KAGVTQTPRYLIKTRGQQVTLSCSPISGHRSVSWYQQTPGQGLQFLFEYFSETQRNKGNFPGRFSGRQFSNSRSEMNVSTLELGDSALYLCASSLPGGITDTQYFGPGTRLTVL.